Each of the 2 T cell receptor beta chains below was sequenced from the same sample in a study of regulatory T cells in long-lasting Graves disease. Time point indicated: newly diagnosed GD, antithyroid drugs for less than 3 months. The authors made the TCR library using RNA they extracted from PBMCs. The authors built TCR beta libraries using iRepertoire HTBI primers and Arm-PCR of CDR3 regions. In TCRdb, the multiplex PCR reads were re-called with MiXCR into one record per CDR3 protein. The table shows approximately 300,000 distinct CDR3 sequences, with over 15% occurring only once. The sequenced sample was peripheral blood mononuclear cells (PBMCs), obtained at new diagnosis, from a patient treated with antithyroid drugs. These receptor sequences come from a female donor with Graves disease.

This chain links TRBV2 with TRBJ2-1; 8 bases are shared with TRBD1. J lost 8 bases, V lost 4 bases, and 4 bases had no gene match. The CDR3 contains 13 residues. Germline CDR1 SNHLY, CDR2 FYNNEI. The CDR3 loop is CASSGTGSDEQFF. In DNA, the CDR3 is TGTGCCAGCAGTGGGACAGGGTCGGATGAGCAGTTCTTC.

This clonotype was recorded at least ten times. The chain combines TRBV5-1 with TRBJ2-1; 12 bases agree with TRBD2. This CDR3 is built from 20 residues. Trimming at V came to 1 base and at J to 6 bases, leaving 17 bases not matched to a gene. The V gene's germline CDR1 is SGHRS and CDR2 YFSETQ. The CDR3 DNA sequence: TGCGCCAGCAGCTTGTCGGGAACTAGCGGGAGGACCACCCGGTTCAATGAGCAGTTCTTC. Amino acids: CASSLSGTSGRTTRFNEQFF.